This T cell receptor beta chain was profiled in a study of blood T cell repertoires in COVID-19. Study summary: Acute and convalescent COVID-19 samples came from the United States, Italy and Spain.

Seattle participants joined during active infection and were tracked over time. In the source study's methods: Using reference gene primer amplification, nucleated cell counts were estimated. The protocol was immunoSEQ multiplex PCR, while the TCRdb copy is restricted to in-frame clones and leaves out a portion. The D gene and trimming were derived from the DNA, and the V and J assignments and clone size from that table. The data hold about 160,000 clones, with just over 90% observed a single time. The clonotype comes from a woman between 55 and 75 years old with COVID-19, enrolled during active disease. Material: peripheral blood.

The CDR3 DNA follows: TGTGCCTGGGACAGGGGAAATATAGCAGATACGCAGTATTTT. Its translation: CAWDRGNIADTQYF. V usage is TRBV30 and J usage is TRBJ2-3, with TRBD1 matching over 8 bases. This CDR3 has 14 residues. With V trimmed by 5 bases and J by 4 bases, 8 bases remained unmatched. The germline gives CDR1 GTSNPN, CDR2 SVGIG (reference sequence).